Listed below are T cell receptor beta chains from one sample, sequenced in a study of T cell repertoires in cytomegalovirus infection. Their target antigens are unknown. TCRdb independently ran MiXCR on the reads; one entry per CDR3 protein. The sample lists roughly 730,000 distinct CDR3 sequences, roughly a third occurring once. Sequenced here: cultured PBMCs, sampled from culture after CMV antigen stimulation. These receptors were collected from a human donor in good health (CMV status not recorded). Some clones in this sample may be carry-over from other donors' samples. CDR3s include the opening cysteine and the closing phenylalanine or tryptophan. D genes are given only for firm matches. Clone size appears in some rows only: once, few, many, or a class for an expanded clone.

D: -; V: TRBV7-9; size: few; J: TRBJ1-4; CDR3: CASSPWGRNNEKLFF; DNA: TGTGCCAGCAGCCCCTGGGGGAGGAATAATGAAAAACTGTTTTTT
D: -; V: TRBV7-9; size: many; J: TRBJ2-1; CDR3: CASSLRAAEQFF; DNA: TGTGCCAGCAGCTTGAGGGCTGCTGAGCAGTTCTTC
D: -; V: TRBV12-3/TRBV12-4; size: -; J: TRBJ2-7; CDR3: CASIGDSYEQYF; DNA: TGTGCCAGCATAGGAGACTCCTACGAGCAGTACTTC
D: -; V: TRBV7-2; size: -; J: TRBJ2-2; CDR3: CASSLYRWNTGELFF; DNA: TGTGCCAGCAGCTTGTACAGGTGGAACACCGGGGAGCTGTTTTTT
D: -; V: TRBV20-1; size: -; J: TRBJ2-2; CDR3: CSARKAMGELFF; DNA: TGCAGTGCTAGAAAAGCTATGGGGGAGCTGTTTTTT
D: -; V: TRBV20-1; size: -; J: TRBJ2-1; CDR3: CSASNYRGGDEQFF; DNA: TGCAGTGCTAGTAATTACAGGGGGGGGGATGAGCAGTTCTTC
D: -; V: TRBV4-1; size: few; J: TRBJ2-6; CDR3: CASSEGPGANVLTF; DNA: TGCGCCAGCAGCGAGGGCCCTGGGGCCAACGTCCTGACTTTC
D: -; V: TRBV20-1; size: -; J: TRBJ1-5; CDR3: CSAFMHSNQPQHF; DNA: TGCAGTGCTTTCATGCATAGCAATCAGCCCCAGCATTTT
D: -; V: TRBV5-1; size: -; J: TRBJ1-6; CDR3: CASSFRGGLNSPLHF; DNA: TGCGCCAGCAGCTTTCGGGGTGGCCTTAATTCACCCCTCCACTTT
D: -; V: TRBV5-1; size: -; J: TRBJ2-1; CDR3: CASSPGDPVGEQFF; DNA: TGCGCCAGCAGCCCCGGGGACCCCGTCGGTGAGCAGTTCTTC
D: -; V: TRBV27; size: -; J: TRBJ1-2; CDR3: CASSRSGDIYGYTF; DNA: TGTGCCAGCAGTCGTTCCGGGGACATCTATGGCTACACCTTC
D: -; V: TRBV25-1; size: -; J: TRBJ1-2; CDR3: CASSEFGRVESGYTF; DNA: TGTGCCAGCAGTGAATTTGGCAGGGTCGAATCTGGCTACACCTTC
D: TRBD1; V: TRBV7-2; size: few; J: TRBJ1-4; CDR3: CASSPDRVHEKLFF; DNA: TGTGCCAGCAGTCCCGACAGGGTACATGAAAAACTGTTTTTT
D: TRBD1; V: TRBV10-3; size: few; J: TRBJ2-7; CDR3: CAINAGGTYEQYF; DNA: TGTGCCATCAACGCAGGGGGAACCTACGAGCAGTACTTC
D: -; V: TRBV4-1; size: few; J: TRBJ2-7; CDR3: CASSQALRTNEQYF; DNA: TGCGCCAGCAGCCAAGCCCTTCGAACGAACGAGCAGTACTTC
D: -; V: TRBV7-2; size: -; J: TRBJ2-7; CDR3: CASSFTDSLGSYEQYF; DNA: TGTGCCAGCAGCTTTACTGACAGCCTAGGATCCTACGAGCAGTACTTC
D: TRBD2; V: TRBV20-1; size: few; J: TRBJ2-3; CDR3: CSAPGLAGGTDTQYF; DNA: TGCAGTGCTCCGGGACTAGCGGGGGGCACAGATACGCAGTATTTT
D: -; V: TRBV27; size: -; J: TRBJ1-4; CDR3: CASSLSWSVGVRDGNEKLFF; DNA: TGTGCCAGCAGTTTATCGTGGTCGGTTGGGGTACGGGACGGTAATGAAAAACTGTTTTTT
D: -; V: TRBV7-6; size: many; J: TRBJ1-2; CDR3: CASSLEDLYGYTF; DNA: TGTGCCAGCAGCTTAGAAGACCTTTATGGCTACACCTTC
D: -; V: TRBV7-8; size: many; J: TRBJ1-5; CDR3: CASSSSRRPGGNQPQHF; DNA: TGTGCCAGCAGCTCAAGCCGCCGGCCGGGAGGCAATCAGCCCCAGCATTTT
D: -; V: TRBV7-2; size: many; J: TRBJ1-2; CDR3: CASSLGGTGRNYGYTF; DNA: TGTGCCAGCAGCTTAGGGGGAACAGGCCGTAACTATGGCTACACCTTC
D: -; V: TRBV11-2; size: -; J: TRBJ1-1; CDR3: CASSLSFGLNTEAFF; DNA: TGTGCCAGCAGCCTGAGTTTTGGGTTGAACACTGAAGCTTTCTTT